The next 27 T cell receptor beta chains were all read from a single sample in a study of CD8+ T cells in alopecia areata. RNA was extracted and reverse transcribed into cDNA as the sequencing template. Measured with immunoSEQ multiplex PCR; TCRdb has only the in-frame clones, and not every one. The table shows some 200,000 clones, with less than 45% occurring only once. Stated treatment: oral pan-JAK inhibitor, 5-10 mg twice daily. The material was CD4+ T cells sorted from blood, obtained around week 36, from a patient treated with tofacitinib. Source of these receptors: a human donor with alopecia areata.

This clone was observed a handful of times. The chain combines TRBV27 with TRBJ2-4, with D possibly matching TRBD2 (6 bases). V lost 8 bases and J 1 base, leaving 6 bases between the germline ends. Looked up from germline, CDR1 is MNHEY and CDR2 is SMNVEV (reference sequence). The CDR3 has 12 amino acids. DNA for the CDR3: TGTGCCAGCGCGGGGGCCAAAAACATTCAGTACTTC. It encodes CASAGAKNIQYF.

The V call is TRBV2, the J call TRBJ2-7, with a tentative D call TRBD1 (5 bases). V was shortened by 0 bases and J by 2 bases, with 14 bases between the two germline ends. CDR3 length: 16 residues. The germline V gene has CDR1 SNHLY and CDR2 FYNNEI. The CDR3 coding sequence is TGTGCCAGCAGTGAAGCTCAAAGGACATGGACCTACGAGCAGTACTTC. Its protein is CASSEAQRTWTYEQYF.

The chain links TRBV9 to TRBJ2-7, with 12 positions matching TRBD2. CDR3 size: 17 residues. V was pared by 4 bases and J by 1 base, with 9 bases of the junction left unmatched. Germline V gives CDR1 SGDLS, CDR2 YYNGEE. The chain's CDR3 is CASSNPRGLAGSYEQYF. Written as DNA, the CDR3 is TGTGCCAGCAGCAACCCAAGAGGACTAGCGGGATCCTACGAGCAGTACTTC.

This clone occurred a few times. The chain combines TRBV5-1 with TRBJ2-5; 8 nucleotides line up with TRBD2. The CDR3 contains 14 residues. Germline V gives CDR1 SGHRS, CDR2 YFSETQ. J lost 5 bases, V lost 4 bases, and 7 bases had no gene match. CDR3 loop: CASSPGGPGETQYF. The CDR3 region has the DNA TGCGCCAGCAGCCCGGGAGGGCCGGGGGAGACCCAGTACTTC.

This chain links TRBV9 with TRBJ2-1; D possibly corresponds to TRBD2 (6 bases). The CDR3 has 16 residues. In germline, CDR1 is SGDLS, CDR2 YYNGEE. V dropped 0 bases and J dropped 9 bases, with 19 bases sitting between them. The CDR3 region is CASSVASGTSSGEQFF. In nucleotides, the CDR3 is TGTGCCAGCAGCGTAGCATCCGGGACTTCCTCGGGTGAGCAGTTCTTC.

This sequence joins TRBV4-1 and TRBJ2-6; D gene uncertain. This CDR3 region has 13 residues. Germline CDR1 MGHRA, CDR2 YSYEKL. Between the trimmed V and J ends, which lost 6 bases and 0 bases, there was a span of 3 bases. The CDR3 reads CASRLSGANVLTF. Here the CDR3 DNA reads TGCGCCAGCAGGCTCTCTGGGGCCAACGTCCTGACTTTC.

This clone was counted only a few times. The chain is built from TRBV28 and TRBJ1-4; 8 nucleotides line up with TRBD1. Germline lookup yields CDR1 MDHEN and CDR2 SYDVKM. This CDR3 is 14 amino acids long. With 3 bases clipped from V and 6 bases from J, the junction kept 3 bases outside the gene matches. The DNA of the CDR3 is TGTGCCAGCAGTTTCAGGGGGCCTGATGAAAAACTGTTTTTT. It specifies CASSFRGPDEKLFF.

The chain couples TRBV5-1 to TRBJ2-7; the match to TRBD2 covers 8 bases. This CDR3 is 14 amino acids long. The germline CDR1 and CDR2 sequences are SGHRS and YFSETQ. J lost 3 bases, V lost 3 bases, and 5 bases had no gene match. In nucleotides, the CDR3 is TGCGCCAGCAGCTCCACCGGGACTAGCTACGAGCAGTACTTC. Residues: CASSSTGTSYEQYF.

The J gene is TRBJ2-5, the V gene TRBV29-1; D unresolved. From germline, CDR1 is SQVTM and CDR2 ANQGSEA. V lost 6 bases and J 3 bases, leaving 11 bases between the germline ends. The CDR3 loop spans 12 amino acids. CDR3 sequence reads: CSVRRSEETQYF. CDR3 coding DNA: TGCAGCGTCAGACGGTCGGAAGAGACCCAGTACTTC.

This rearrangement joins TRBV29-1 to TRBJ1-2; D is undetermined. Germline loops: CDR1 SQVTM, CDR2 ANQGSEA. The CDR3 consists of 12 residues. The V gene lost 3 bases and the J gene lost 8 bases, with 13 bases spanning the gap. CDR3 coding DNA: TGCAGCGTTGACAAGGGTTTATCAGGCTACACCTTC. The encoded protein is CSVDKGLSGYTF.

The rearrangement joins TRBV7-2 to TRBJ1-2; 10 nucleotides align to TRBD1. The CDR3 contains 13 residues. Trimming took 7 bases from V and 8 from J; bases not matched to a gene: 7. In germline, CDR1 is SGHTA, CDR2 FQGNSA. CDR3 sequence (DNA): TGTGCCAGCAAGCCGACAGGGGGCCTCGGCTACACCTTC. It codes for CASKPTGGLGYTF.

The rearrangement links TRBV30 to TRBJ1-2; D may be TRBD1 (6 bases). The V end was cut by 2 bases, the J end by 4 bases, with 11 bases between. The CDR3 runs 13 residues. Germline V lookup: CDR1 GTSNPN, CDR2 SVGIG (reference sequence). The CDR3 sequence: CAWSLDRTYGYTF. CDR3 bases: TGTGCCTGGAGTTTAGACAGGACCTATGGCTACACCTTC.

This clone has a handful of counts. The chain carries TRBV27 and TRBJ1-2; D might be TRBD1 (5 bases). Germline V lookup: CDR1 MNHEY, CDR2 SMNVEV (reference sequence). CDR3 length equals 16 residues. V was pared by 3 bases and J by 7 bases, with 21 bases between. In nucleotides, the CDR3 is TGTGCCAGCAGTTTGACTTGGACCTTGGAGAGGGGTGGCTACACCTTC. As protein: CASSLTWTLERGGYTF.

V usage is TRBV19 and J usage is TRBJ1-2; D is unclear. This CDR3 has 13 amino acids. In germline, CDR1 is LNHDA, CDR2 SQIVND (reference sequence). V dropped 10 bases and J dropped 3 bases, with 15 bases sitting between them. CDR3 loop: CATSPGPHYGYTF. Here the CDR3 DNA reads TGTGCCACCTCCCCGGGTCCCCACTATGGCTACACCTTC.

V is TRBV5-1 and J is TRBJ1-2; no definite D call. The CDR3 is made up of 13 amino acids. Germline V gene data show CDR1 as SGHRS and CDR2 as YFSETQ. Trimming left V 2 bases short and J 8 bases short, with 13 bases between. CDR3 sequence reads: CASSFTPDGGYTF. In DNA form, the CDR3 reads TGCGCCAGCAGCTTTACACCCGACGGGGGCTACACCTTC.

The chain carries TRBV5-1 and TRBJ2-7; 9 bases align to TRBD1. This CDR3 has 15 residues. Germline V gives CDR1 SGHRS, CDR2 YFSETQ. V gave up 6 bases and J gave up 0 bases; unmatched junction bases: 7. The CDR3 nucleotides are TGCGCCAGCACCCCCGGGACAGGGATCTCCTACGAGCAGTACTTC. Translating it yields CASTPGTGISYEQYF.

The chain is built from TRBV19 and TRBJ2-7, with 9 bases fitting TRBD1. CDR3 length equals 15 residues. J was trimmed by 2 bases and V by 6 bases; bases with no gene match: 8. Germline assignment: CDR1 LNHDA and CDR2 SQIVND (reference sequence). CDR3 sequence reads: CASSPGTGPTYEQYF. For the CDR3, the DNA is TGTGCCAGTAGCCCCGGGACAGGGCCTACCTACGAGCAGTACTTC.

The chain is built from TRBV7-9 and TRBJ1-1, with TRBD1 as a possible D gene (5 bases). CDR3 size: 14 residues. V lost 6 bases and J lost 5, with 16 bases in between. Germline CDR1 is SEHNR and CDR2 is FQNEAQ (reference sequence). The CDR3 reads CASSTGTAGTEAFF. The CDR3 DNA sequence: TGTGCCAGCAGTACCGGGACTGCCGGGACTGAAGCTTTCTTT.

V is TRBV5-1 and J is TRBJ2-1, with D perhaps matching TRBD1 (5 bases). This CDR3 is built from 16 residues. Germline V gene sequence: CDR1 SGHRS, CDR2 YFSETQ. Trimming took 3 bases from V and 7 from J, leaving 20 bases between them. CDR3: CASSSWTSPKGNEQFF. The CDR3 coding sequence is TGCGCCAGCAGCTCCTGGACCTCGCCCAAGGGGAATGAGCAGTTCTTC. The complete variable domain, with remaining parts taken from reference TRBV5-1 and TRBJ2-1, reads KAGVTQTPRYLIKTRGQQVTLSCSPISGHRSVSWYQQTPGQGLQFLFEYFSETQRNKGNFPGRFSGRQFSNSRSEMNVSTLELGDSALYLCASSSWTSPKGNEQFFGPGTRLTVL.

The sample holds many counts of this clone. CDR3 sequence (DNA): TGTGCCTGGAGTGGCCGGCGGACTAGCGGGAGTCTTAGCACAGATACGCAGTATTTT. Translated, it gives CAWSGRRTSGSLSTDTQYF. This rearrangement joins TRBV30 to TRBJ2-3, with 13 bases matching TRBD2. With V trimmed by 1 base and J by 0 bases, 10 bases remained unmatched. This CDR3 is 19 amino acids long. CDR1 is GTSNPN, CDR2 SVGIG, per germline (reference sequence).

This clone was observed a few times. The chain combines TRBV27 with TRBJ2-1; 11 bases line up with TRBD2. Germline V gives CDR1 MNHEY, CDR2 SMNVEV (reference sequence). V dropped 5 bases and J dropped 2; count of bases not matched to a gene: 5. The CDR3 has 16 amino acids. The CDR3 is CASSQLAGVTYNEQFF. The CDR3 DNA sequence: TGTGCCAGCAGTCAACTAGCGGGAGTAACCTACAATGAGCAGTTCTTC.

This chain uses TRBV5-1 with TRBJ2-5; D is undetermined. Trimming pared 5 bases from V and 4 bases from J, leaving 9 bases between. Germline CDR1 and CDR2: SGHRS and YFSETQ. The CDR3 sequence is 12 residues long. CDR3 sequence reads: CASSGDLETQYF. The CDR3, as DNA: TGCGCCAGCAGTGGAGATTTAGAGACCCAGTACTTC.

The chain has TRBV14 and TRBJ2-7; D uncertain. V was trimmed by 4 bases and J by 2 bases, leaving 15 bases between them. Germline V lookup: CDR1 SGHDN, CDR2 FVKESK. The CDR3 runs to 15 residues. The CDR3 DNA is TGTGCCAGCAGCCGGCTCACGGGTCTCCCCTACGAGCAGTACTTC. This translates into CASSRLTGLPYEQYF.

Only a few counts were recorded for this clone. This chain uses TRBV7-9 with TRBJ2-3; D gene unclear. Germline CDR1 reads SEHNR; CDR2 reads FQNEAQ (reference sequence). The CDR3 has 12 residues. Trimming took off 7 bases at V and 7 bases at J, with 12 bases between the two ends. The CDR3 protein is CASNPAPNTQYF. The CDR3 nucleotides read TGTGCCAGCAATCCTGCTCCCAATACGCAGTATTTT.

As to this clone: One end of the junction fails to match germline, which may point to a read error. V gene TRBV14 combines with J gene TRBJ1-2, with a weak D call TRBD1 (5 bases). Germline V gives CDR1 SGHDN, CDR2 FVKESK. The CDR3 is 13 residues long. CDR3 residues: CASSQGPGQSLLF. DNA of the CDR3: TGTGCCAGCAGCCAAGGGCCAGGACAAAGCCTTTTGTTC.

The J gene is TRBJ2-7, the V gene TRBV27, with D tentatively TRBD1 (5 bases). V dropped 9 bases and J dropped 2 bases, with 17 bases sitting between them. CDR3 size: 14 residues. Germline V gene data show CDR1 as MNHEY and CDR2 as SMNVEV (reference sequence). DNA for the CDR3: TGTGCCAGTAGACCCCTAGGGGCTACCTACGAGCAGTACTTC. Residues: CASRPLGATYEQYF.

In this sample, this clone turned up a few times. This chain joins TRBV9 and TRBJ1-1; D may be TRBD1 (5 bases). The CDR3 is 17 amino acids. CDR1 and CDR2 (germline): SGDLS, YYNGEE. V lost 7 bases and J lost 1, with 23 bases in between. The CDR3: CASGAGTQREGNTEAFF. The CDR3 DNA is TGTGCCAGCGGCGCCGGGACCCAAAGGGAAGGGAACACTGAAGCTTTCTTT.